This paragraph reports one TCR beta chain. Cohort 3 donors counted as recovered after two negative PCRs, clearance, or resolved symptoms. This sample stems from a study of blood T cell repertoires in COVID-19. Study details: COVID-19 samples from acute and convalescent phases originated in the United States, Italy and Spain.

The data were produced by immunoSEQ multiplex PCR, yet TCRdb's version contains in-frame clones alone and is incomplete. In the table there are roughly 200,000 clones, about four fifths of which are singletons. V gave up 3 bases and J gave up 0 bases, with 5 bases separating them. The CDR3 is 13 residues long. Germline loops: CDR1 KGHSH, CDR2 LQKENI. The sequence derives from a middle-aged man who had recovered from COVID-19. Sequencing was carried out using PBMCs or T cells enriched from blood (not recorded which). The rearrangement uses TRBV18 and TRBJ1-1; D is undetermined. The CDR3 sequence: CASSPGMNTEAFF. CDR3 nucleotides: TGTGCCAGCTCACCTGGCATGAACACTGAAGCTTTCTTT.